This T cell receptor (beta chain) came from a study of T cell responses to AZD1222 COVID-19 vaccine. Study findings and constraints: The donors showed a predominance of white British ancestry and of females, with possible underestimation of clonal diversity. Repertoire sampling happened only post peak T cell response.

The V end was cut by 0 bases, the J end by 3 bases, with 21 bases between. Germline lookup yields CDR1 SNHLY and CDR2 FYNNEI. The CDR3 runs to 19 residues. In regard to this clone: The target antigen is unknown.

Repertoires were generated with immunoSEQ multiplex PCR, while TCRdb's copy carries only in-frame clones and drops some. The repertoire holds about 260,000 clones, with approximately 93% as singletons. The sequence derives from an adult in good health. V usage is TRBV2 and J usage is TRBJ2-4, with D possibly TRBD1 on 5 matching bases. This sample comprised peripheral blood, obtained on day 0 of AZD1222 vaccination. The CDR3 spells CASSEAQGIFPLNKNIQYF. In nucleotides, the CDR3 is TGTGCCAGCAGTGAAGCGCAGGGTATCTTTCCTTTAAACAAAAACATTCAGTACTTC.